This T cell receptor beta chain came from a study of T cell responses to AZD1222 COVID-19 vaccine. Study background: Pooled together were second doses at about 4 or about 12 weeks.

Regarding the study as a whole: At baseline, just a handful of AZD1222 recipients tested seropositive.

Sequenced by immunoSEQ multiplex PCR; TCRdb stores in-frame clones only, minus some. The sample lists some 150,000 clones; 85% to 95% were seen once. The sample holds a few counts of this clone. Its specificity is unknown. The V and J ends lost 0 bases and 5 bases respectively, with 10 bases between them. Germline V CDR1 and CDR2: GTSNPN, SVGIG (reference sequence). The CDR3 sequence is 13 residues long. The V and J genes are TRBV30 and TRBJ1-1; TRBD1 is a possible D gene (6 bases). The sequence came from an adult in good health. The sequencing used peripheral blood, collected on day 0 of AZD1222 vaccination. CDR3 DNA sequence: TGTGCCTGGAGTGTAGGGGGTTGGACTGAAGCTTTCTTT. Its protein product is CAWSVGGWTEAFF. Complete variable domain (other parts from reference TRBV30 and TRBJ1-1): SQTIHQWPATLVQPVGSPLSLECTVEGTSNPNLYWYRQAAGRGLQLLFYSVGIGQISSEVPQNLSASRPQDRQFILSSKKLLLSDSGFYLCAWSVGGWTEAFFGQGTRLTVV.